Shown below are 9 T cell receptor beta chains from a single sample sequenced in a study of cytomegalovirus exposure and HLA in healthy donors. A multiplex PCR was run with 60 Vbeta primers and 13 Jbeta primers. Generated by immunoSEQ multiplex PCR, the TCRdb table keeps only in-frame clones and is missing some. The repertoire has about 160,000 clones, around 79% of them found once; the top ten carry 5% to 6.5%. Specimen: PBMCs. These receptor sequences come from a man aged 45 to 65 in good health and CMV-seropositive.

V usage is TRBV28 and J usage is TRBJ2-7; no firm D call. The V and J ends lost 2 bases and 3 bases respectively, with 5 bases between them. CDR3 length: 12 residues. The V gene's germline CDR1 is MDHEN and CDR2 SYDVKM. CDR3 bases: TGTGCCAGCAGTTTACAGTTCTACGAGCAGTACTTC. Amino acid sequence: CASSLQFYEQYF.

This clone has only a few counts. The rearrangement joins TRBV4-1 to TRBJ2-7; the match to TRBD2 covers 15 bases. V gave up 0 bases and J gave up 3 bases; unmatched junction bases: 9. The CDR3 length is 19 residues. Germline V gene data show CDR1 as MGHRA and CDR2 as YSYEKL. The CDR3 DNA is TGCGCCAGCAGCCAAGAGGGGGGGACTAGCGGGAGGTCCAACTACGAGCAGTACTTC. Its translation: CASSQEGGTSGRSNYEQYF.

CDR3 residues: CARSPLDRGYSPLHF. DNA of the CDR3: TGTGCCAGAAGCCCCTTGGACAGGGGCTATTCACCCCTCCACTTT. The chain combines TRBV5-3 with TRBJ1-6; 9 bases are shared with TRBD1. TRBV5-3 is placed among ORFs of uncertain function. The CDR3 is 15 residues long. With V trimmed by 4 bases and J by 8 bases, 7 bases remained unmatched.

V gene TRBV5-5 combines with J gene TRBJ2-7, with TRBD2 matching over 7 bases. Germline-derived CDR1 and CDR2 are SGHKS and YYEKEE (reference sequence). The J segment lost 5 bases and the V segment lost 4 bases, leaving 12 bases of the junction unmatched. The CDR3 spans 15 residues. The CDR3 DNA sequence: TGTGCCAGCAGCCCCTGGGACCGCCGGGAGGACGAGCAGTACTTC. Translation gives CASSPWDRREDEQYF.

This chain uses TRBV2 with TRBJ1-1; a possible D gene is TRBD1 (6 bases). The CDR3 sequence is 13 residues long. Trimming took 7 bases from V and 3 from J, leaving 12 bases between them. Germline V gives CDR1 SNHLY, CDR2 FYNNEI. CDR3 sequence: CASNRELDTEAFF. The DNA of the CDR3 is TGTGCCAGCAACAGGGAATTGGACACTGAAGCTTTCTTT.

The rearrangement links TRBV5-1 to TRBJ2-2; D perhaps matches TRBD2 (7 bases). The germline V gene has CDR1 SGHRS and CDR2 YFSETQ. V lost 0 bases to trimming and J lost 6 bases, with 15 bases between them. The CDR3 extends over 16 amino acids. As DNA, the CDR3 is TGCGCCAGCAGCTTGGCGTGGGGGGGCAGTCCCGGGGAGCTGTTTTTT. Translating gives CASSLAWGGSPGELFF.

The chain recombines TRBV5-1 with TRBJ2-1; a weak D match, TRBD2 (6 bases). This CDR3 is 14 amino acids long. V gave up 4 bases and J gave up 8 bases, with 16 bases separating them. Germline CDR1 and CDR2: SGHRS and YFSETQ. CDR3 region: CASSPGTHGDEQFF. CDR3 sequence (DNA): TGCGCCAGCAGCCCCGGGACTCATGGGGATGAGCAGTTCTTC.

The chain carries TRBV4-2 and TRBJ2-5, with 12 bases aligning to TRBD2. V trimming: 0 bases; J trimming: 9 bases; junction bases outside the gene matches: 17. The CDR3 totals 19 residues. CDR1 is LGHNA, CDR2 YNFKEQ, per germline. As DNA, the CDR3 is TGTGCCAGCAGCCAAGATGCCTGGACAGTGACTAGCGGGAGTGTTCCCCAGTACTTC. It translates to CASSQDAWTVTSGSVPQYF.

Regarding this clone: The junction and the germline gene differ at one end; a read error may be behind it. The chain recombines TRBV7-9 with TRBJ1-1; D unclear. Germline V gene data show CDR1 as SEHNR and CDR2 as FQNEAQ (reference sequence). This CDR3 has 14 amino acids. CDR3 DNA: TGTTCCAGCAGCTTGCCCGCCCGCGGAACTGAAGCTTTCTTT. This sequence encodes CSSSLPARGTEAFF.